This note documents a single T cell receptor (beta chain) sequence. Antigen: not known. Germline V gives CDR1 SGDLS, CDR2 YYNGEE. V was trimmed by 0 bases and J by 7 bases, leaving 16 bases between them. This CDR3 comprises 15 residues. These data belong to a study of blood T cells in healthy people across ages. Study observations and caveats: Observed TCR beta diversity per million T cells went down as age went up. This fall followed a roughly linear course with age.

Primers used in a second PCR of roughly 6 to 11 cycles were a sample-barcoded 5' primer and a J-beta primer mix. All samples yielded 3 million or more CDR3-containing paired-end reads. A single record per CDR3 protein comes from TCRdb applying MiXCR to the 5' RACE reads. The data show over 950,000 distinct CDR3 sequences, roughly half seen once. Sequenced sample: blood. The V and J genes are TRBV9 and TRBJ1-2, with no clear D. The TCR sequence derives from a woman aged 60 to 75 in good health. The CDR3 protein is CASSVATRQAPGYTF. For the CDR3, the DNA is TGTGCCAGCAGCGTAGCTACGAGGCAGGCCCCTGGCTACACCTTC. The full variable domain, with the rest looked up from reference TRBV9 and TRBJ1-2, is DSGVTQTPKHLITATGQRVTLRCSPRSGDLSVYWYQQSLDQGLQFLIQYYNGEERAKGNILERFSAQQFPDLHSELNLSSLELGDSALYFCASSVATRQAPGYTFGSGTRLTVV.